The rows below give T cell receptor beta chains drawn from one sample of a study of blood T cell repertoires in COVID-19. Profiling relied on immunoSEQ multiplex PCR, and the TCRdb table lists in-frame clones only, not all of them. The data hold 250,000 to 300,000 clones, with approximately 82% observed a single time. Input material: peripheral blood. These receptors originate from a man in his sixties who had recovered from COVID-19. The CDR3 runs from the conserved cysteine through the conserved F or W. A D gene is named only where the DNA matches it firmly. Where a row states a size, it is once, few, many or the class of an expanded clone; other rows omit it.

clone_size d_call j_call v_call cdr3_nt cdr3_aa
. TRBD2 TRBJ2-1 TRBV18 TGTGCCAGCTCACCACCTAGCGGGAGGGCCTTTACTGAGCAGTTCTTC CASSPPSGRAFTEQFF
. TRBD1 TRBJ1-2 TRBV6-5 TGTGCCAGCAAGAAGGGGGCAGGGAACTATGGCTACACCTTC CASKKGAGNYGYTF
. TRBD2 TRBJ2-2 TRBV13 TGTGCCAGCAGCAAGGGACTAGCAGAGGTCACCGGGGAGCTGTTTTTT CASSKGLAEVTGELFF
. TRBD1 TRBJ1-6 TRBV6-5 TGTGCCAGCAGTTACTCCGGGACAGGGAGTTCACCCCTCCACTTT CASSYSGTGSSPLHF
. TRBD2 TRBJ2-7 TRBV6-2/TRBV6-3 TGTGCCAGCAGTTACCCCCTAACTAGCGCCAGCTCCTACGAGCAGTACTTC CASSYPLTSASSYEQYF
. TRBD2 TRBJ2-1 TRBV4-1 TGCGCCAGCAGCCAAGAAAAGGGGACTAGCGGGAGTAATGAGCAGTTCTTC CASSQEKGTSGSNEQFF
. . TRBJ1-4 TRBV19 TGTGCCAGTAATACAGGAACAACTAATGAAAAACTGTTTTTT CASNTGTTNEKLFF
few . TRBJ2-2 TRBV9 TGTGCCAGCAGCGTAGTCCGCAGGGGAGAATCCGGGGAGCTGTTTTTT CASSVVRRGESGELFF
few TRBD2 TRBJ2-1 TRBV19 TGTGCCAGTAGGAGAGGCGGGGGGGCCAATGAGCAGTTCTTC CASRRGGGANEQFF
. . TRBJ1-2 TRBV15 TGTGCCACCAGCAGAGATCGAGTGCGAGCTGGCTACACCTTC CATSRDRVRAGYTF
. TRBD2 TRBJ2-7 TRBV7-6 TGTGCCAGCAGCTTAGCCGGCGGGGGGCCATACGAGCAGTACTTC CASSLAGGGPYEQYF
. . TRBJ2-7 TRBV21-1 TGTGCCAGCAGTCACCTAAAATCACAACCACCGCAAACCACCGGGACAGGGATTTACGAGCAGTACTTC CASSHLKSQPPQTTGTGIYEQYF
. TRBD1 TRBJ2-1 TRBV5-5 TGTGCCAGCAGTCAACAAAACAGGGGCGAGCAGTTCTTC CASSQQNRGEQFF
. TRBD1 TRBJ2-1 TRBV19 TGTGCCAGTAGAGAAGACAGGGCCTCCTACAATGAGCAGTTCTTC CASREDRASYNEQFF
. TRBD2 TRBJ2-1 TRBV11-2 TGTGCCAGCAGCGGGGGTATGGCGGGGGACCGCTACAATGAGCAGTTCTTC CASSGGMAGDRYNEQFF
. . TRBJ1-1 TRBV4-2 TGTGCCAGCAGCCAAGGTCGGGGCACTGAAGCTTTCTTT CASSQGRGTEAFF
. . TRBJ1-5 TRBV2 TGTGCCAGCAGTGCTTTAGGGGAACACCAGCCCCAGCATTTT CASSALGEHQPQHF
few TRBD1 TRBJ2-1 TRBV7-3 TGTGCCAGCAGCTTAAAAGGACAGGGGCAGGCCAATGAGCAGTTCTTC CASSLKGQGQANEQFF
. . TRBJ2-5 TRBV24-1 TGTGCCACCAGTGATGAGAGGCAAGAGACCCAGTACTTC CATSDERQETQYF
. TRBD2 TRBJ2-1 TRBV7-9 TGTGCCAGCAGTCGAGCGGGACCCTACAATGAGCAGTTCTTC CASSRAGPYNEQFF
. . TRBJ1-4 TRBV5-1 TGCGCCAGCAGCTTGGACTCGCCAGCCAGGAGGGAAAAACTGTTTTTT CASSLDSPARREKLFF
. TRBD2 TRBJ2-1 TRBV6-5 TGTGCCAGCAGTCTGGAAGCGGGGGGGCATATTGAGCAGTTCTTC CASSLEAGGHIEQFF
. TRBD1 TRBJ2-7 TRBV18 TGTGCCAGCTCACTAACCGGGACAGGGATTGGGACCGAGCAGTACTTC CASSLTGTGIGTEQYF